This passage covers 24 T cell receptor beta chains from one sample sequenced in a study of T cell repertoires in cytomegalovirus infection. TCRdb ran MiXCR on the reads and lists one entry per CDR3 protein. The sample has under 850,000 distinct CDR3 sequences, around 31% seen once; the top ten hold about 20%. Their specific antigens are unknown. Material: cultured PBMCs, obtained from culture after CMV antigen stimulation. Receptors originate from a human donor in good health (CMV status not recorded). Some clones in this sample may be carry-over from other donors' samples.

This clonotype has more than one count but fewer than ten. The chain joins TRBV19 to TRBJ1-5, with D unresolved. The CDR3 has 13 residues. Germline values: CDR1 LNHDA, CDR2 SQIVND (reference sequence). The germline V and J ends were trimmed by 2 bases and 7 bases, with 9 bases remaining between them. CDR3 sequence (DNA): TGTGCCAGTAGTATAAGGGCGTTGCAGCCCCAGCATTTT. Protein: CASSIRALQPQHF.

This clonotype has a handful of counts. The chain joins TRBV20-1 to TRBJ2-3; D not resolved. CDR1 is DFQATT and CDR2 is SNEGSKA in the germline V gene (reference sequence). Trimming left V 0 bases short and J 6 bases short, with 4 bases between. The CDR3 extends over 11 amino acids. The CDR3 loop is CSARDHDTQYF. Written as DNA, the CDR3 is TGCAGTGCTAGAGATCACGATACGCAGTATTTT.

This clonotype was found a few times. As DNA, the CDR3 is TGTGCCAGCAGCCCAGGGGGCTCACTCTCCTACGAGCAGTACTTC. This encodes CASSPGGSLSYEQYF. The rearrangement joins TRBV12-3 or TRBV12-4 to TRBJ2-7; 8 bases align to TRBD1. The CDR3 is 15 amino acids. J lost 0 bases, V lost 6 bases, and 7 bases had no gene match.

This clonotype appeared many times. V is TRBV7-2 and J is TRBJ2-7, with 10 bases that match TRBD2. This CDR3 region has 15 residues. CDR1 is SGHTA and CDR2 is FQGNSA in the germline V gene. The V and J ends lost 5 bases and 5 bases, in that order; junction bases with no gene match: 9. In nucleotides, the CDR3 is TGTGCCAGCAGCCCCTTGGCTAGCGGGAGCAACGAGCAGTACTTC. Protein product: CASSPLASGSNEQYF.

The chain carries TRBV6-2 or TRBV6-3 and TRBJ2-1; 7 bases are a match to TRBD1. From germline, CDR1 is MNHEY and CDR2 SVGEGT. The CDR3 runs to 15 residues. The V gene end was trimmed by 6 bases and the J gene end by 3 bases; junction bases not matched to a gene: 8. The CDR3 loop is CASSQTQGVYNEQFF. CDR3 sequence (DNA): TGTGCCAGCAGCCAGACCCAGGGGGTCTACAATGAGCAGTTCTTC.

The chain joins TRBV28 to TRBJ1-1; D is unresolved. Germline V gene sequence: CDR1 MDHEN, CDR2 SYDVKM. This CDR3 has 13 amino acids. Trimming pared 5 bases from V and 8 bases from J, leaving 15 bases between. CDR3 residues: CASSIKLAFEAFF. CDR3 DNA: TGTGCCAGCAGTATAAAATTGGCATTCGAAGCTTTCTTT.

The chain's CDR3 is CASSLMAIAAGNTIYF. In DNA form, the CDR3 reads TGTGCCAGCAGCTTAATGGCAATAGCGGCTGGAAACACCATATATTTT. V is TRBV7-9 and J is TRBJ1-3; D not resolved. The CDR3 has 16 residues. Trimming took off 2 bases at V and 2 bases at J, with 13 bases between the two ends. Germline V gene sequence: CDR1 SEHNR, CDR2 FQNEAQ (reference sequence).

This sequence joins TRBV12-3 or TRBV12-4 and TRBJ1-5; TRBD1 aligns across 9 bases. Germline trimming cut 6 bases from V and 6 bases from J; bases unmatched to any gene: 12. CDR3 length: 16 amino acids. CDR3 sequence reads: CASRYLTGGGGQPQHF. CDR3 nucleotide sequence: TGTGCCAGCAGGTACCTGACAGGGGGTGGCGGTCAGCCCCAGCATTTT.

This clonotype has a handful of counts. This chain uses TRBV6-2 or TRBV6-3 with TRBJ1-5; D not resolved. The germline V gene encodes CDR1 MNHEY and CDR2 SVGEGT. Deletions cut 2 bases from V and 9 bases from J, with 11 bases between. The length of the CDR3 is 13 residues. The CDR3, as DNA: TGTGCCAGCAGTTACGGGCCCCGGGGGCCCCAGCATTTT. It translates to CASSYGPRGPQHF.

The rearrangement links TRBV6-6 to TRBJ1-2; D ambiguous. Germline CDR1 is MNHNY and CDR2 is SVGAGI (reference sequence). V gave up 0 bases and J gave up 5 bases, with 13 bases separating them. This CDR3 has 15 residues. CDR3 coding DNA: TGTGCCAGCAGTTACTCCGGAGGAAATAGATATGGCTACACCTTC. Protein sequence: CASSYSGGNRYGYTF.

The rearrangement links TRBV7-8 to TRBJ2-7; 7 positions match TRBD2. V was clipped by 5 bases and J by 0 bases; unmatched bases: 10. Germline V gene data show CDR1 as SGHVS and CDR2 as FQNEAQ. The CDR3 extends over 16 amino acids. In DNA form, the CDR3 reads TGTGCCAGCAGCCCCCGGGAGGCCACGAGCTCCTACGAGCAGTACTTC. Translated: CASSPREATSSYEQYF.

CDR3 nucleotides: TGCAGTGCTAGAGTATCGGTGGGTGAGCAGTTCTTC. Translation: CSARVSVGEQFF. The chain has TRBV20-1 and TRBJ2-1; D not certain. Germline CDR1 DFQATT, CDR2 SNEGSKA (reference sequence). The CDR3 loop spans 12 amino acids. Trimming took off 1 base at V and 9 bases at J, with 10 bases between the two ends.

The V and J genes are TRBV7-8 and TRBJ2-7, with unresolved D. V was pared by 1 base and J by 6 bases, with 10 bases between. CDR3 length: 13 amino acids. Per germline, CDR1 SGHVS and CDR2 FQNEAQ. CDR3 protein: CASSLGSIPEQYF. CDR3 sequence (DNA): TGTGCCAGCAGCTTAGGGTCAATCCCCGAGCAGTACTTC.

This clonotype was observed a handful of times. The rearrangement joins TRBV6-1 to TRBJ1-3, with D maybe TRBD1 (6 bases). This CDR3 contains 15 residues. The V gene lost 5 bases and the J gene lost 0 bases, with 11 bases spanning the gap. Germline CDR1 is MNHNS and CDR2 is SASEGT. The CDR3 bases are TGTGCCAGCAGTCCGACAGGAAACTCTGGAAACACCATATATTTT. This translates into CASSPTGNSGNTIYF.

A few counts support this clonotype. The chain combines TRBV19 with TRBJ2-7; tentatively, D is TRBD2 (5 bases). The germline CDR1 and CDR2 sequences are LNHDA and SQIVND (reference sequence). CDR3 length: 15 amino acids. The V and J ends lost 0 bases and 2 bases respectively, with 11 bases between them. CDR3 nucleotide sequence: TGTGCCAGTAGTATAGATCTATCCGGGACCTACGAGCAGTACTTC. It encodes CASSIDLSGTYEQYF.

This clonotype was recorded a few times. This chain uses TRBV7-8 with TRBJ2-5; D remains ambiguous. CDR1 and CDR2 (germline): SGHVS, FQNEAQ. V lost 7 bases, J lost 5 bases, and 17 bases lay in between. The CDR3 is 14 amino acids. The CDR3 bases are TGTGCCAGCAACCCGACCAGGATCGGCGAGACCCAGTACTTC. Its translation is CASNPTRIGETQYF.

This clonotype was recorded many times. The DNA of the CDR3 is TGTGCCAGCAGCTTAGGTCATCTAACCTCTGACGGCTACACCTTC. Translating gives CASSLGHLTSDGYTF. V is TRBV7-9 and J is TRBJ1-2; D uncertain. The CDR3 runs 15 residues. The V and J ends lost 1 base and 8 bases respectively, with 17 bases between them. Germline CDR1 and CDR2: SEHNR and FQNEAQ (reference sequence).

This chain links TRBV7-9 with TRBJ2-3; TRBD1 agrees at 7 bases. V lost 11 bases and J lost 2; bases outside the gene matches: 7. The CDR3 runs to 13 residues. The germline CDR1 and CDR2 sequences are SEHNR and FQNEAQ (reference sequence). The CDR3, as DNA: TGTGCCTACGAGGGGGCTAACACAGATACGCAGTATTTT. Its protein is CAYEGANTDTQYF.

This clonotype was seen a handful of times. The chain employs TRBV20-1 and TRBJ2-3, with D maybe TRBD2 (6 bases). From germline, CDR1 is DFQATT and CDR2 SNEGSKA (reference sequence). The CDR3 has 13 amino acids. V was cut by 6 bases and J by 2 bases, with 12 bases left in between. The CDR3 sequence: CSAQRASTDTQYF. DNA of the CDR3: TGCAGTGCCCAGCGGGCTTCCACAGATACGCAGTATTTT.

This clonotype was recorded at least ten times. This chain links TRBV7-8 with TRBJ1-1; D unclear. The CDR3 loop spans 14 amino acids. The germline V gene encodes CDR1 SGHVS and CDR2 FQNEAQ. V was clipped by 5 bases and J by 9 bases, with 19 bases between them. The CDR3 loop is CASSLTRLGTKAFF. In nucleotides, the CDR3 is TGTGCCAGCAGCCTGACCAGACTGGGAACGAAAGCTTTCTTT.

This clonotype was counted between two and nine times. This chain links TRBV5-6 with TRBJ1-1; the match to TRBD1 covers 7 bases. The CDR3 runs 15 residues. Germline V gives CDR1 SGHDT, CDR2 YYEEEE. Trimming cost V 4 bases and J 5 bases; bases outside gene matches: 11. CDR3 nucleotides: TGTGCCAGCAGCACCGGGCAGGGGGGATTAACTGAAGCTTTCTTT. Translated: CASSTGQGGLTEAFF. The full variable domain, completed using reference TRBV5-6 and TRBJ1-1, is DAGVTQSPTHLIKTRGQQVTLRCSPKSGHDTVSWYQQALGQGPQFIFQYYEEEERQRGNFPDRFSGHQFPNYSSELNVNALLLGDSALYLCASSTGQGGLTEAFFGQGTRLTVV.

The CDR3 protein is CASSLGMRLAENTDTQYF. For the CDR3, the DNA is TGTGCCAGCAGCTTAGGGATGCGACTAGCGGAGAACACAGATACGCAGTATTTT. This chain links TRBV7-6 with TRBJ2-3; 9 nucleotides line up with TRBD2. Germline V gene lookup returns CDR1 SGHVS and CDR2 FNYEAQ. J lost 2 bases, V lost 1 base, and 10 bases had no gene match. The CDR3 is made up of 18 amino acids.

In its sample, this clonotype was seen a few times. In DNA, the CDR3 is TGTGCCAGCAGCTCCCAGGGGCATGGTAGCAATGAGCAGTTCTTC. It specifies CASSSQGHGSNEQFF. The chain has TRBV11-2 and TRBJ2-1; weak D call: TRBD1 (6 bases). Germline lookup yields CDR1 SGHAT and CDR2 FQNNGV. Deletions cut 4 bases from V and 6 bases from J, with 16 bases between. The CDR3 length is 15 residues.

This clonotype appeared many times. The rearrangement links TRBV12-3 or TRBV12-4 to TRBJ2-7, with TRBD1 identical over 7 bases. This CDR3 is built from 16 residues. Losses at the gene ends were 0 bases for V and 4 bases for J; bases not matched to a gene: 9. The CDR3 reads CASSLAGTEPQYEQYF. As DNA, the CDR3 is TGTGCCAGCAGTTTAGCGGGGACAGAGCCACAGTACGAGCAGTACTTC.